The 32 T cell receptor beta chains below were found in one sample sequenced in a study of T cell changes during pregnancy in multiple sclerosis. Generated by immunoSEQ multiplex PCR, the TCRdb table keeps only in-frame clones and is missing some. Seen here are about 30,000 clones, more than 90% observed once, and the top ten hold approximately 0.47%. The input for sequencing was CD4+ T cells from peripheral blood mononuclear cells, taken in the second trimester of pregnancy. These receptors were obtained from a female donor in good health, enrolled as a control in a pregnancy study.

V is TRBV7-7 and J is TRBJ2-7; the D gene is possibly TRBD1 (6 bases). The germline V gene encodes CDR1 SSHAT and CDR2 FNYEAQ (reference sequence). CDR3 length equals 14 residues. V was pared by 1 base and J by 3 bases, with 10 bases between. The CDR3 loop is CASSLGRGSYEQYF. CDR3 sequence (DNA): TGTGCCAGCAGCTTAGGTAGGGGGAGCTACGAGCAGTACTTC.

The chain couples TRBV5-6 to TRBJ1-1; a weak D match, TRBD1 (5 bases). With 1 base removed from V and 5 bases from J, the gap between germline ends came to 15 bases. This CDR3 contains 15 residues. From germline, CDR1 is SGHDT and CDR2 YYEEEE. As DNA, the CDR3 is TGTGCCAGCAGCTTGAACGCGGGGCGCAGAACTGAAGCTTTCTTT. The encoded protein is CASSLNAGRRTEAFF. The full variable domain, in which reference TRBV5-6 and TRBJ1-1 provide the parts outside the CDR3, is DAGVTQSPTHLIKTRGQQVTLRCSPKSGHDTVSWYQQALGQGPQFIFQYYEEEERQRGNFPDRFSGHQFPNYSSELNVNALLLGDSALYLCASSLNAGRRTEAFFGQGTRLTVV.

The chain combines TRBV7-8 with TRBJ2-3; TRBD2 matches 7 bases. This CDR3 is 12 amino acids long. J was trimmed by 5 bases and V by 4 bases; bases with no gene match: 0. The germline V gene encodes CDR1 SGHVS and CDR2 FQNEAQ. The CDR3 spells CASSSGGDTQYF. The CDR3 DNA is TGTGCCAGCAGCTCGGGGGGAGATACGCAGTATTTT.

CDR3 in DNA: TGTGCCAGCCGGGGGAACAATCAGCCCCAGCATTTT. Encoded protein: CASRGNNQPQHF. J is TRBJ1-5 and V is TRBV19, with a weak D call TRBD1 (5 bases). This CDR3 has 12 amino acids. In germline, CDR1 is LNHDA, CDR2 SQIVND (reference sequence). Between the trimmed V and J ends, which lost 9 bases and 3 bases, there was a span of 9 bases.

This chain uses TRBV10-1 with TRBJ2-5; D possibly corresponds to TRBD2 (7 bases). The CDR3 runs to 15 residues. The germline gives CDR1 WNHNN, CDR2 SYGVQD (reference sequence). The ends were cut back, 3 bases at V and 1 base at J, with 12 bases in the middle. The CDR3 here is CASSDEGGPQETQYF. The CDR3 bases are TGCGCCAGCAGTGACGAGGGGGGGCCCCAAGAGACCCAGTACTTC.

The V gene is TRBV15, the J gene TRBJ1-3; 8 nucleotides line up with TRBD1. V shed 0 bases, J shed 4 bases, and the junction held 2 bases outside the gene matches. Germline V gene lookup returns CDR1 LNHNV and CDR2 YYDKDF (reference sequence). This CDR3 has 15 amino acids. The CDR3 loop reads CATSRDRGRGNTIYF. For the CDR3, the DNA is TGTGCCACCAGCAGAGACAGGGGGCGCGGAAACACCATATATTTT.

The rearrangement uses TRBV4-3 and TRBJ1-2, with unresolved D. V was pared by 0 bases and J by 7 bases, with 9 bases between. The CDR3 has 13 residues. Germline V gene lookup returns CDR1 LGHNA and CDR2 YSLEER. CDR3 sequence reads: CASSQDSGLGYTF. The CDR3 DNA reads TGCGCCAGCAGCCAAGACTCGGGTCTTGGCTACACCTTC.

The chain joins TRBV6-1 to TRBJ2-7, with 9 bases matching TRBD2. CDR1 is MNHNS and CDR2 is SASEGT in the germline V gene. Germline trimming cut 5 bases from V and 0 bases from J; bases unmatched to any gene: 2. This CDR3 region has 14 residues. CDR3 nucleotide sequence: TGTGCCAGCAGTTTGACTAGCGGCTCCTACGAGCAGTACTTC. This gives the protein CASSLTSGSYEQYF.

The chain uses TRBV9 and TRBJ2-2, with 9 bases fitting TRBD2. This CDR3 has 17 residues. With V trimmed by 0 bases and J by 6 bases, 9 bases remained unmatched. Germline V gives CDR1 SGDLS, CDR2 YYNGEE. This CDR3 reads CASSVALRGGPAGELFF. For the CDR3, the DNA is TGTGCCAGCAGCGTAGCTTTGCGGGGGGGCCCGGCCGGGGAGCTGTTTTTT.

The chain combines TRBV6-6 with TRBJ1-1; D possibly corresponds to TRBD1 (5 bases). V lost 8 bases to trimming and J lost 3 bases, with 13 bases between them. This CDR3 is 13 amino acids long. The germline gives CDR1 MNHNY, CDR2 SVGAGI (reference sequence). CDR3 amino acids: CASGLVGDTEAFF. The CDR3 DNA reads as TGTGCCAGCGGATTGGTAGGGGACACTGAAGCTTTCTTT.

This chain connects TRBV18 to TRBJ2-1; TRBD2 agrees at 8 bases. Germline values: CDR1 KGHSH, CDR2 LQKENI. The CDR3 is 16 residues long. After removal of 1 base from V and 8 bases from J, the junction contained 10 bases not matched to a gene. CDR3 DNA: TGTGCCAGCTCACCACTGGCGAGCGGGAGTAGGGATGAGCAGTTCTTC. It encodes CASSPLASGSRDEQFF. Supplemented by reference TRBV18 and TRBJ2-1, the full variable domain reads NAGVMQNPRHLVRRRGQEARLRCSPMKGHSHVYWYRQLPEEGLKFMVYLQKENIIDESGMPKERFSAEFPKEGPSILRIQQVVRGDSAAYFCASSPLASGSRDEQFFGPGTRLTVL.

V usage is TRBV18 and J usage is TRBJ2-7; 7 bases align to TRBD2. With V trimmed by 3 bases and J by 0 bases, 5 bases remained unmatched. The germline gives CDR1 KGHSH, CDR2 LQKENI. This CDR3 is 15 amino acids long. The CDR3, as DNA: TGTGCCAGCTCACCCCTAGGACTAGACTCCTACGAGCAGTACTTC. It codes for CASSPLGLDSYEQYF. Full variable domain (outside the CDR3, taken from reference TRBV18 and TRBJ2-7): NAGVMQNPRHLVRRRGQEARLRCSPMKGHSHVYWYRQLPEEGLKFMVYLQKENIIDESGMPKERFSAEFPKEGPSILRIQQVVRGDSAAYFCASSPLGLDSYEQYFGPGTRLTVT.

J is TRBJ2-7 and V is TRBV5-1, with 10 bases aligning to TRBD1. Per germline, CDR1 SGHRS and CDR2 YFSETQ. The V and J ends lost 3 bases and 7 bases, in that order; junction bases with no gene match: 7. The CDR3 runs to 14 residues. CDR3 residues: CASSSGTGAGEQYF. CDR3 DNA: TGCGCCAGCAGCTCCGGGACAGGGGCTGGGGAGCAGTACTTC.

This chain connects TRBV2 to TRBJ2-7; 8 bases are a match to TRBD2. This CDR3 comprises 14 residues. V dropped 9 bases and J dropped 6; count of bases not matched to a gene: 13. Germline CDR1 SNHLY, CDR2 FYNNEI. The CDR3: CARGPGTRSAEQYF. The CDR3 region has the DNA TGTGCCAGGGGTCCCGGGACTAGATCGGCCGAGCAGTACTTC.

This sequence joins TRBV29-1 and TRBJ1-4, with D perhaps matching TRBD1 (6 bases). Germline V CDR1 and CDR2: SQVTM, ANQGSEA. This CDR3 has 14 amino acids. V was shortened by 6 bases and J by 8 bases, with 19 bases between the two germline ends. The CDR3: CSVARQAGGEKLFF. The CDR3 region has the DNA TGCAGCGTGGCCAGACAGGCGGGCGGCGAAAAACTGTTTTTT.

The chain recombines TRBV5-5 with TRBJ1-1; D uncertain. The germline CDR1 and CDR2 sequences are SGHKS and YYEKEE (reference sequence). V shed 3 bases and J shed 4 bases, with 7 bases lying between them. This CDR3 has 12 residues. CDR3 bases: TGTGCCAGCAGCTACATCCCCACTGAAGCTTTCTTT. This codes for CASSYIPTEAFF. The entire variable domain, with the rest obtained from reference TRBV5-5 and TRBJ1-1, is as follows: DAGVTQSPTHLIKTRGQQVTLRCSPISGHKSVSWYQQVLGQGPQFIFQYYEKEERGRGNFPDRFSARQFPNYSSELNVNALLLGDSALYLCASSYIPTEAFFGQGTRLTVV.

DNA for the CDR3: TGTGCCAGCAGTTACGAACTCGGGGGGGCTGGGGAGCAGTTCTTC. This encodes CASSYELGGAGEQFF. This rearrangement joins TRBV6-6 to TRBJ2-1, with 8 bases fitting TRBD2. Germline loops: CDR1 MNHNY, CDR2 SVGAGI (reference sequence). The CDR3 has 15 amino acids. Trimming took 2 bases from V and 10 from J; bases not matched to a gene: 10.

This clone was counted between two and nine times. The chain couples TRBV7-9 to TRBJ1-1; 8 bases are a match to TRBD1. CDR1 and CDR2 (germline): SEHNR, FQNEAQ (reference sequence). The CDR3 consists of 13 residues. V lost 5 bases and J lost 6; bases outside the gene matches: 5. This chain's CDR3 is CASSIQGGPEAFF. The CDR3 coding sequence is TGTGCCAGCAGCATACAGGGGGGGCCTGAAGCTTTCTTT.

In this sample, this clone turned up once. DNA for the CDR3: TGTGCCAGCAGTTACGGGACAGGCCCCTATGGCTACACCTTC. It codes for CASSYGTGPYGYTF. The J gene is TRBJ1-2, the V gene TRBV6-5; 8 bases fit TRBD1. The CDR3 has 14 residues. The V gene end was trimmed by 2 bases and the J gene end by 4 bases; junction bases not matched to a gene: 3. CDR1 is MNHEY and CDR2 is SVGAGI in the germline V gene.

The chain joins TRBV12-2 to TRBJ2-5; TRBD2 is taken as the D call from the table, unchecked against the DNA. TRBV12-2 is described as a pseudogene. The CDR3 loop spans 14 amino acids. This CDR3 is CASRLDSGRETQYF. The CDR3 DNA sequence: TGTGCAAGTCGCTTAGATTCGGGTAGGGAGACCCAGTACTTC.

The chain employs TRBV7-9 and TRBJ1-1; TRBD1 matches at 7 bases. The CDR3 sequence is 15 residues long. Germline CDR1 reads SEHNR; CDR2 reads FQNEAQ (reference sequence). J gave up 0 bases and V 5 bases, and 6 bases lay outside the gene matches. CDR3 in DNA: TGTGCCAGCAGCGACAGGGCTTCTATGAACACTGAAGCTTTCTTT. It codes for CASSDRASMNTEAFF.

V is TRBV7-9 and J is TRBJ1-3; 8 bases are shared with TRBD1. The CDR3 has 16 amino acids. Germline trimming cut 5 bases from V and 4 bases from J; bases unmatched to any gene: 10. Per germline, CDR1 SEHNR and CDR2 FQNEAQ (reference sequence). This CDR3 is CASSPQGARRGNTIYF. The CDR3, as DNA: TGTGCCAGCAGCCCCCAGGGGGCGCGAAGAGGAAACACCATATATTTT. Using reference TRBV7-9 and TRBJ1-3 for the parts outside the CDR3, the full variable domain is DTGVSQNPRHKITKRGQNVTFRCDPISEHNRLYWYRQTLGQGPEFLTYFQNEAQLEKSRLLSDRFSAERPKGSFSTLEIQRTEQGDSAMYLCASSPQGARRGNTIYFGEGSWLTVV.

V usage is TRBV19 and J usage is TRBJ1-1; possibly TRBD1 for D (6 bases). Trimming left V 7 bases short and J 0 bases short, with 12 bases between. Germline CDR1 and CDR2: LNHDA and SQIVND (reference sequence). The CDR3 contains 14 residues. The CDR3, as DNA: TGTGCCAGTATTGACAGGCCGATGAACACTGAAGCTTTCTTT. Its translation: CASIDRPMNTEAFF.

The rearrangement joins TRBV10-3 to TRBJ2-3, with D possibly TRBD1 on 5 matching bases. Trimming pared 2 bases from V and 5 bases from J, leaving 11 bases between. Germline values: CDR1 ENHRY, CDR2 SYGVKD. This CDR3 region has 14 residues. CDR3 in DNA: TGTGCCATCAGTGAGGTCGGCGGACAAGATACGCAGTATTTT. Its translation is CAISEVGGQDTQYF.

The V call is TRBV7-2, the J call TRBJ2-1; the D gene is possibly TRBD1 (5 bases). From germline, CDR1 is SGHTA and CDR2 FQGNSA. This CDR3 contains 14 residues. Trimming removed 3 bases at V and 6 bases at J, with 12 bases between. The CDR3 sequence: CASSLQGKSNEQFF. CDR3 coding DNA: TGTGCCAGCAGCTTGCAGGGCAAAAGCAATGAGCAGTTCTTC.

The V and J genes are TRBV7-2 and TRBJ1-1, with TRBD1 matching over 8 bases. The germline V gene encodes CDR1 SGHTA and CDR2 FQGNSA. V was clipped by 6 bases and J by 1 base; unmatched bases: 7. CDR3 length: 15 amino acids. The CDR3 sequence is CASRDRAFPNTEAFF. The CDR3 DNA reads as TGTGCCAGCAGGGACAGGGCCTTTCCGAACACTGAAGCTTTCTTT.

This sequence joins TRBV20-1 and TRBJ2-7, with D maybe TRBD2 (6 bases). CDR3 length: 11 residues. Per the germline V gene, CDR1 is DFQATT and CDR2 is SNEGSKA (reference sequence). V lost 6 bases and J lost 6, with 12 bases in between. CDR3 loop: CSAQRALEQYF. The CDR3 nucleotides read TGCAGTGCCCAGCGGGCACTCGAGCAGTACTTC.

V usage is TRBV10-3 and J usage is TRBJ1-3; no reliable D call. CDR1 is ENHRY and CDR2 is SYGVKD in the germline V gene. V lost 6 bases and J 0 bases, leaving 15 bases between the germline ends. The length of the CDR3 is 16 residues. The CDR3 DNA follows: TGTGCCATCAGGCCCTCGGGAGCGAGCTCTGGAAACACCATATATTTT. Translating it yields CAIRPSGASSGNTIYF.

This chain links TRBV29-1 with TRBJ2-7; 7 nucleotides agree with TRBD1. This CDR3 is built from 15 residues. The V gene end was trimmed by 0 bases and the J gene end by 3 bases; junction bases not matched to a gene: 8. CDR1 and CDR2 from the germline V gene are SQVTM and ANQGSEA. The DNA for the CDR3 is TGCAGCGTTGAAGATTGGAATCAGGGGGTCTACGAGCAGTACTTC. Its protein is CSVEDWNQGVYEQYF.

V is TRBV19 and J is TRBJ2-1; 7 bases fit TRBD1. The germline CDR1 and CDR2 sequences are LNHDA and SQIVND (reference sequence). The CDR3 extends over 14 amino acids. With V trimmed by 11 bases and J by 7 bases, 14 bases remained unmatched. The CDR3 sequence is CASHRGPVENEQFF. DNA of the CDR3: TGTGCCTCCCACAGGGGCCCAGTTGAGAATGAGCAGTTCTTC.

Only one count was recorded for this clone. The V and J genes are TRBV19 and TRBJ2-7, with 11 bases identical to TRBD1. Germline V CDR1 and CDR2: LNHDA, SQIVND (reference sequence). The junction had 7 bases not matched to a gene; V was cut back by 6 bases and J by 3 bases. This CDR3 is 15 amino acids long. CDR3 residues: CASSGQGATLYEQYF. CDR3 bases: TGTGCCAGTAGCGGACAGGGGGCGACCCTCTACGAGCAGTACTTC.

The chain is built from TRBV19 and TRBJ2-7; the match to TRBD1 covers 7 bases. This CDR3 spans 13 amino acids. The germline V gene has CDR1 LNHDA and CDR2 SQIVND (reference sequence). V gave up 6 bases and J gave up 6 bases; unmatched junction bases: 8. For the CDR3, the DNA is TGTGCCAGTAGCCGCGACGACAGGGTCGAGCAGTACTTC. This translates into CASSRDDRVEQYF.